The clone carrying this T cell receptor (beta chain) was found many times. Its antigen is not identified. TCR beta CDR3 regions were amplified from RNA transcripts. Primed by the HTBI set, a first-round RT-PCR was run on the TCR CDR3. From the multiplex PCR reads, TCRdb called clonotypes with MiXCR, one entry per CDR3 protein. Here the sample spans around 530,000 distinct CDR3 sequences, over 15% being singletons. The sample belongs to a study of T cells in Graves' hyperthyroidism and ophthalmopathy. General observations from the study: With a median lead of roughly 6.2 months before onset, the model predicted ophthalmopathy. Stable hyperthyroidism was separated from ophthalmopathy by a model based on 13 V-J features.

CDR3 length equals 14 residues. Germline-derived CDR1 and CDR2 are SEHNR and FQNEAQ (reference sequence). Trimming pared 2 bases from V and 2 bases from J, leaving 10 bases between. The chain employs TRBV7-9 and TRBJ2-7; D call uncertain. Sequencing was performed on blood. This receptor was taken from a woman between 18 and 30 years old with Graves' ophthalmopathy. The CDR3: CASSLRENPYEQYF. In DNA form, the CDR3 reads TGTGCCAGCAGCTTACGAGAGAACCCCTACGAGCAGTACTTC. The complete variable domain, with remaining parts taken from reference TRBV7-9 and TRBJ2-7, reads DTGVSQNPRHKITKRGQNVTFRCDPISEHNRLYWYRQTLGQGPEFLTYFQNEAQLEKSRLLSDRFSAERPKGSFSTLEIQRTEQGDSAMYLCASSLRENPYEQYFGPGTRLTVT.